Sequencing of this T cell receptor (beta chain) was carried out in a study of blood T cell repertoires in COVID-19 (dated by TCRdb to 2019 to 2021). Concerning the study at large: The collaborator samples originated in the United States, Italy and Spain and spanned the acute and convalescent phases of COVID-19. The material from the prospective study consisted of cDNA or gDNA derived from T cells, B-cell-depleted T cells, or PBMCs. HLA class I and class II types, where available, came from metadata supplied by the sample provider rather than from assay-based typing. The dataset comprised deeply sampled blood TCRbeta repertoires from subjects exposed to, actively infected with, or recovered from COVID-19. A freely available public database, intended as a resource for researchers studying the immune response to SARS-CoV-2, is where the repertoires were released. A de-identified subject ID, COVID-19 status, age in years and sex were almost always included in the sample metadata. Samples were obtained from the ongoing ImmuneRACE study (first 160 participants) and from 1,254 subjects provided by 6 global collaborators. Points the paper makes about the study in general: How much clinical and demographic metadata was included differed by source and by participant, and the metadata was provided uncurated.

For this clone: What antigen it recognizes has not been identified. Qualities for individual bases were not recorded, and no much larger clone is one base off.

In Seattle, one collaborating source enrolled patients while the infection was active and tracked those patients longitudinally over the course of disease. Whole blood was collected in K2EDTA tubes by collaborating institutions according to the institutions' own protocols. For TCRbeta analysis, collaborators shipped samples as frozen whole blood, isolated PBMCs, or DNA extracted from either of those sample types. The immunoSEQ Assay, a bias-controlled multiplex PCR, was used to amplify TCRbeta CDR3 regions from genomic DNA. The original methods were these. Within the assay, amplification of reference gene primers was used to estimate how many nucleated cells each sample contained. To quantify the absolute abundance of each unique TCRbeta CDR3 rearrangement, sequence reads were collapsed and filtered. For each sample, productive Simpson clonality was calculated as the square root of Simpson's diversity index across productive rearrangements. The clones in this table, taken by TCRdb from immuneACCESS, are in-frame only. Not every clone is retained; where verified, under half of the shortfall comes from an unresolved V gene, and the cause of the rest is unknown. V, J and clone size derive from that table, while D and trimming were established from the DNA sequence. This sample has 250,000 to 350,000 clones in its table, and 70% to 85% of those were observed once. Clones ranked in the top ten supply 0.85% to 1% of the sample.

Input material: peripheral blood. The clonotype originates from a human donor with COVID-19, enrolled during active disease. The donor label of this sample is uncertain.

The DNA sequence is given as TGTGCCAGCAGCCCTCACCAGACGGGACTAGCGGCTTCCTACGAGCAGTACTTC. It translates as CASSPHQTGLAASYEQYF. The V gene is TRBV7-3 and the J gene is TRBJ2-7, with TRBD2 identical over 11 junction bases. The CDR3 runs 18 residues from the cysteine to the phenylalanine. CDR3 DNA only is kept here, 54 bases in frame from base 1. The germline V gene encodes CDR1 SGHTA and CDR2 FQGTGA. V is pruned by 5 bases and J by 1 base, leaving 13 bases of the junction without a gene match.